This is a list of T cell receptor beta chains from one sample in a study of blood T cell repertoires in COVID-19. The protocol was immunoSEQ multiplex PCR, while the TCRdb copy is restricted to in-frame clones and leaves out a portion. Altogether about 27,000 clones are present, 88% being singletons, with the ten largest covering approximately 8%. The specimen was peripheral blood. The receptors stem from a woman in her fifties or sixties with active COVID-19. Both conserved end residues are part of each CDR3. A D gene is named only where the DNA matches it firmly. Clone size appears in some rows only: once, few, many, or a class for an expanded clone.

j_gene: TRBJ2-6
d_gene: NA
abundance: NA
v_gene: TRBV9
CDR3nt: TGTGCCAGCAGCCTTAACACTGGGGCCAACGTCCTGACTTTC
CDR3aa: CASSLNTGANVLTF

j_gene: TRBJ1-2
d_gene: NA
abundance: NA
v_gene: TRBV3-1/TRBV3-2
CDR3nt: TGTGCCAGCAGCCAATCGGCGGGAAACTATGGCTACACCTTC
CDR3aa: CASSQSAGNYGYTF

j_gene: TRBJ2-7
d_gene: TRBD1
abundance: NA
v_gene: TRBV5-6
CDR3nt: TGTGCCAGCAGCTTCGGGACAGGGGCTGTATCCGAGCAGTACTTC
CDR3aa: CASSFGTGAVSEQYF

j_gene: TRBJ2-1
d_gene: NA
abundance: NA
v_gene: TRBV3-1/TRBV3-2
CDR3nt: TGTGCCAGCAGCCAAGTCCAAAGGAGCTCCTACAATGAGCAGTTCTTC
CDR3aa: CASSQVQRSSYNEQFF

j_gene: TRBJ2-1
d_gene: TRBD2
abundance: NA
v_gene: TRBV7-2
CDR3nt: TGTGCCAGCAGCGGTTATAGCGGGAGGGGCGGTGAGCAGTTCTTC
CDR3aa: CASSGYSGRGGEQFF

j_gene: TRBJ1-1
d_gene: NA
abundance: NA
v_gene: TRBV27
CDR3nt: TGTGCCAGCCGATCGGTGGGAGGCACTGAAGCTTTCTTT
CDR3aa: CASRSVGGTEAFF

j_gene: TRBJ1-2
d_gene: TRBD1
abundance: NA
v_gene: TRBV29-1
CDR3nt: TGCAGCGTGGACAGGGGGGGCTATGGCTACACCTTC
CDR3aa: CSVDRGGYGYTF

j_gene: TRBJ1-3
d_gene: NA
abundance: NA
v_gene: TRBV9
CDR3nt: TGTGCCAGCAGCGTATCCCACGGGAAAATATACGGAAACACCATATATTTT
CDR3aa: CASSVSHGKIYGNTIYF

j_gene: TRBJ1-3
d_gene: NA
abundance: NA
v_gene: TRBV10-1
CDR3nt: TGCGCCAGCAGTGAGTCGTCCAGGTCTGGAAACACCATATATTTT
CDR3aa: CASSESSRSGNTIYF

j_gene: TRBJ2-5
d_gene: TRBD2
abundance: NA
v_gene: TRBV5-1
CDR3nt: TGCGCCAGCAGCCTGGGACTAGCGGGACGGGAGACCCAGTACTTC
CDR3aa: CASSLGLAGRETQYF

j_gene: TRBJ2-3
d_gene: NA
abundance: NA
v_gene: TRBV29-1
CDR3nt: TGCAGCGTTGAAGACTCGGATTGGGCAGTAAGCCCAGATACGCAGTATTTT
CDR3aa: CSVEDSDWAVSPDTQYF

j_gene: TRBJ2-3
d_gene: TRBD1
abundance: NA
v_gene: TRBV7-2
CDR3nt: TGTGCCAGCAGCTGGGACAGCTTCACAGATACGCAGTATTTT
CDR3aa: CASSWDSFTDTQYF

j_gene: TRBJ2-1
d_gene: TRBD2
abundance: NA
v_gene: TRBV5-6
CDR3nt: TGTGCCAGCAGTCCGGGACTAGCGGGAGTCCTTTACAATGAGCAGTTCTTC
CDR3aa: CASSPGLAGVLYNEQFF

j_gene: TRBJ2-1
d_gene: TRBD2
abundance: NA
v_gene: TRBV28
CDR3nt: TGTGCCAGCCCACCCGATTATTCTAGCGGGAGTTCGTACAATGAGCAGTTCTTC
CDR3aa: CASPPDYSSGSSYNEQFF

j_gene: TRBJ2-3
d_gene: TRBD2
abundance: NA
v_gene: TRBV2
CDR3nt: TGTGCCAGCAGTGAAGGACTAGCGGGAGCAGATACGCAGTATTTT
CDR3aa: CASSEGLAGADTQYF

j_gene: TRBJ2-2
d_gene: NA
abundance: NA
v_gene: TRBV27
CDR3nt: TGTGCCAGCAGTGCAATGCAGGGACTTTACACCGGGGAGCTGTTTTTT
CDR3aa: CASSAMQGLYTGELFF

j_gene: TRBJ2-3
d_gene: TRBD2
abundance: NA
v_gene: TRBV12-5
CDR3nt: TGTGCTAGTGGTTTGGTATCGGTTGAGACTAGCGGTACTAGCACAGATACGCAGTATTTT
CDR3aa: CASGLVSVETSGTSTDTQYF

j_gene: TRBJ1-2
d_gene: TRBD1
abundance: NA
v_gene: TRBV28
CDR3nt: TGTGCCAGCAGTTTGTCAGGGGGCTTGGGCTACACCTTC
CDR3aa: CASSLSGGLGYTF

j_gene: TRBJ1-2
d_gene: NA
abundance: NA
v_gene: TRBV2
CDR3nt: TGTGCCAGCAGTGAAATTCAGGGGTGGGATGGCTACACCTTC
CDR3aa: CASSEIQGWDGYTF

j_gene: TRBJ2-7
d_gene: NA
abundance: NA
v_gene: TRBV25-1
CDR3nt: TGTGCCAGCAGTACTGAGGACTACGAGCAGTACTTC
CDR3aa: CASSTEDYEQYF

j_gene: TRBJ2-5
d_gene: NA
abundance: once
v_gene: TRBV11-1
CDR3nt: TGTGCCAGCAGCTTGGGGGGATCTAAGACCCAGTACTTC
CDR3aa: CASSLGGSKTQYF

j_gene: TRBJ2-7
d_gene: NA
abundance: NA
v_gene: TRBV6-1
CDR3nt: TGTGCCAGCAGTGAAGATTACACCCCCTACGAGCAGTACTTC
CDR3aa: CASSEDYTPYEQYF

j_gene: TRBJ2-2
d_gene: TRBD1
abundance: NA
v_gene: TRBV19
CDR3nt: TGTGCCAGTAGTCTGGGACAGGGGACATCCGGGGAGCTGTTTTTT
CDR3aa: CASSLGQGTSGELFF